This T cell receptor beta chain comes out of a study of CD8+ T cells in alopecia areata. Treatment indicated: oral pan-JAK inhibitor, 5-10 mg twice daily. The CDR3 spans 15 residues. The germline gives CDR1 SGHTA, CDR2 FQGNSA. Trimming cost V 1 base and J 2 bases, with 12 bases left between them. Reverse transcription of extracted RNA yielded cDNA, which provided the sequencing template. Assay used: immunoSEQ multiplex PCR; TCRdb lists only in-frame clones, some missing. The repertoire includes more than 200,000 clones, around 66% of them detected once, and 0.95% to 1.5% sits in the top ten. This sequence was found in a human donor with alopecia areata. The sequences come from CD4+ T cells sorted from blood, collected around week 46, from a patient treated with tofacitinib. This chain uses TRBV7-2 with TRBJ2-7, with a weak D call TRBD1 (5 bases). CDR3 in amino acids: CASSLDSGMAYEQYF. CDR3 DNA sequence: TGTGCCAGCAGCTTAGATTCAGGGATGGCCTACGAGCAGTACTTC.